Shown below are 30 T cell receptor beta chains from a single sample sequenced in a study of blood T cell repertoires in COVID-19. TCRdb keeps only in-frame clones here, not all; method: immunoSEQ multiplex PCR. The sample lists about 69,000 clones; more than 80% were seen once. Sequencing used peripheral blood. These receptors all stem from a man aged 30 to 39 with acute or convalescent COVID-19.

The DNA of the CDR3 is TGTGCCAGCAGCCAAGAGGGACTAGCGGGAGATGGGGACATTCAGTACTTC. The encoded protein is CASSQEGLAGDGDIQYF. The chain recombines TRBV4-2 with TRBJ2-4; 14 positions agree with TRBD2. CDR1 is LGHNA and CDR2 is YNFKEQ in the germline V gene. V lost 0 bases, J lost 8 bases, and 6 bases stayed unmatched. This CDR3 has 17 residues.

This chain uses TRBV4-2 with TRBJ1-5; 9 bases match TRBD1. This CDR3 is 16 amino acids long. Trimming at V came to 1 base and at J to 5 bases, leaving 6 bases not matched to a gene. CDR1 and CDR2 (germline): LGHNA, YNFKEQ. CDR3 coding DNA: TGTGCCAGCAGCCAAGTCGCAGGACAGGGGTATCAGCCCCAGCATTTT. Protein: CASSQVAGQGYQPQHF.

The chain is built from TRBV6-5 and TRBJ1-4; TRBD1 agrees at 7 bases. The CDR3 consists of 15 residues. The ends lost 0 bases at V and 7 bases at J; junction bases unmatched: 5. Looked up from germline, CDR1 is MNHEY and CDR2 is SVGAGI. CDR3 sequence reads: CASSYSEGAGEKLFF. In nucleotides, the CDR3 is TGTGCCAGCAGTTACTCCGAGGGGGCCGGTGAAAAACTGTTTTTT.

A single count supports this clone. This chain joins TRBV9 and TRBJ1-1, with 10 positions matching TRBD1. Germline V gene sequence: CDR1 SGDLS, CDR2 YYNGEE. This CDR3 has 15 residues. Trimming cost V 0 bases and J 6 bases; bases outside gene matches: 5. DNA of the CDR3: TGTGCCAGCAGCGTAGAGACAGGGGGCGACCCTGAAGCTTTCTTT. It encodes CASSVETGGDPEAFF. Combining the CDR3 with reference TRBV9 and TRBJ1-1 gives the whole variable domain DSGVTQTPKHLITATGQRVTLRCSPRSGDLSVYWYQQSLDQGLQFLIQYYNGEERAKGNILERFSAQQFPDLHSELNLSSLELGDSALYFCASSVETGGDPEAFFGQGTRLTVV.

V usage is TRBV5-1 and J usage is TRBJ1-6; the D gene is possibly TRBD1 (6 bases). CDR1 and CDR2 from the germline V gene are SGHRS and YFSETQ. This CDR3 contains 14 residues. V shed 4 bases and J shed 7 bases, with 12 bases lying between them. CDR3 protein: CASSLPQGNSPLHF. In DNA form, the CDR3 reads TGCGCCAGCAGCCTCCCCCAGGGGAATTCACCCCTCCACTTT.

The CDR3 DNA is TGTGCCAGCAGCTTGGGATCGGTCAGGGAAGCGCAGTATTTT. Amino acid sequence: CASSLGSVREAQYF. The chain carries TRBV5-4 and TRBJ2-3, with D possibly being TRBD1 (5 bases). The CDR3 covers 14 residues. V lost 0 bases and J 10 bases, leaving 15 bases between the germline ends. The germline CDR1 and CDR2 sequences are SGHNT and YYREEE (reference sequence).

The chain combines TRBV5-1 with TRBJ2-1; a weak D match, TRBD2 (7 bases). CDR3 size: 15 residues. Germline assignment: CDR1 SGHRS and CDR2 YFSETQ. The V end lost 4 bases, the J end lost 5 bases, and 16 bases lay between the germline ends. The chain's CDR3 is CASSQGSGANNEQFF. CDR3 in DNA: TGCGCCAGCAGCCAGGGGAGCGGGGCAAACAATGAGCAGTTCTTC.

In this sample, this clone is medium-sized. This chain links TRBV29-1 with TRBJ2-7, with D perhaps matching TRBD2 (5 bases). The CDR3 contains 13 residues. V dropped 1 base and J dropped 2 bases, with 9 bases sitting between them. Germline V gene lookup returns CDR1 SQVTM and CDR2 ANQGSEA. CDR3 sequence: CSVEVGDTYEQYF. CDR3 DNA: TGCAGCGTTGAAGTGGGAGATACCTACGAGCAGTACTTC.

The gene calls are TRBV5-5 and TRBJ2-2; TRBD2 agrees at 16 bases. The CDR3 length is 19 residues. Trimming at V came to 3 bases and at J to 4 bases, leaving 9 bases not matched to a gene. Germline lookup yields CDR1 SGHKS and CDR2 YYEKEE (reference sequence). CDR3 sequence (DNA): TGTGCCAGCAGCTCCCTCCCGGGACTAGCGGGAGGGGGCACCGGGGAGCTGTTTTTT. Encoded protein: CASSSLPGLAGGGTGELFF.

The V call is TRBV30, the J call TRBJ2-3; tentatively, D is TRBD1 (6 bases). From germline, CDR1 is GTSNPN and CDR2 SVGIG (reference sequence). Deletions cut 1 base from V and 6 bases from J, with 8 bases between. The CDR3 loop spans 12 amino acids. Written as DNA, the CDR3 is TGTGCCTGGAGTGGAACAGGGGATACGCAGTATTTT. Its translation is CAWSGTGDTQYF.

This chain joins TRBV2 and TRBJ2-5; maybe TRBD2 (7 bases). This CDR3 comprises 15 residues. CDR1 is SNHLY and CDR2 is FYNNEI in the germline V gene. V lost 0 bases and J lost 6, with 14 bases in between. The CDR3 nucleotides read TGTGCCAGCAGTGAAGCTACAGGGAGGGGGAAGACCCAGTACTTC. It encodes CASSEATGRGKTQYF.

The chain couples TRBV29-1 to TRBJ2-1; 9 bases agree with TRBD1. The CDR3 has 14 residues. Germline trimming cut 7 bases from V and 6 bases from J; bases unmatched to any gene: 10. Germline V gives CDR1 SQVTM, CDR2 ANQGSEA. CDR3 amino acids: CSGTPGQGGNEQFF. CDR3 nucleotide sequence: TGCAGCGGGACACCGGGACAGGGTGGCAATGAGCAGTTCTTC.

V is TRBV5-1 and J is TRBJ2-7; TRBD1 agrees at 9 bases. The CDR3 loop spans 13 amino acids. Germline V gene sequence: CDR1 SGHRS, CDR2 YFSETQ. Trimming removed 5 bases from V and 6 bases from J; junction bases left unmatched: 6. The CDR3 DNA sequence: TGCGCCAGCAGGGGACAGGGAGGAAGCGAGCAGTACTTC. Residues: CASRGQGGSEQYF.

J is TRBJ2-6 and V is TRBV10-1; D possibly corresponds to TRBD1 (6 bases). Per germline, CDR1 WNHNN and CDR2 SYGVQD (reference sequence). The V end lost 3 bases, the J end lost 0 bases, and 9 bases lay between the germline ends. This CDR3 comprises 16 residues. In nucleotides, the CDR3 is TGCGCCAGCAGTGAAGGGGGAGTCTCTGGGGCCAACGTCCTGACTTTC. Encoded protein: CASSEGGVSGANVLTF.

This chain connects TRBV5-6 to TRBJ2-1, with a possible D match to TRBD1 (6 bases). The CDR3 extends over 17 amino acids. Germline values: CDR1 SGHDT, CDR2 YYEEEE. The V and J ends lost 0 bases and 5 bases respectively, with 18 bases between them. DNA of the CDR3: TGTGCCAGCAGCTTGGAAGGCTGGGGGCGACCCGACAATGAGCAGTTCTTC. It translates to CASSLEGWGRPDNEQFF.

The chain couples TRBV15 to TRBJ1-5, with TRBD1 as a possible D gene (5 bases). The V end lost 3 bases, the J end lost 4 bases, and 19 bases lay between the germline ends. Germline CDR1 is LNHNV and CDR2 is YYDKDF (reference sequence). This CDR3 spans 17 amino acids. Here the CDR3 reads CATSSGSAGRINQPQHF. As DNA, the CDR3 is TGTGCCACCAGCAGTGGGAGCGCAGGGAGGATAAATCAGCCCCAGCATTTT.

The chain is built from TRBV10-3 and TRBJ2-7, with 8 bases aligning to TRBD2. This CDR3 is built from 14 residues. J was trimmed by 3 bases and V by 7 bases; bases with no gene match: 8. Germline CDR1 reads ENHRY; CDR2 reads SYGVKD. DNA for the CDR3: TGTGCCATCACTCTGGGTAGCGGGGACTACGAGCAGTACTTC. As protein: CAITLGSGDYEQYF.

The V gene is TRBV6-6, the J gene TRBJ2-5; D not certain. Germline V gene data show CDR1 as MNHNY and CDR2 as SVGAGI (reference sequence). V was cut by 0 bases and J by 2 bases, with 7 bases left in between. The length of the CDR3 is 14 residues. This chain's CDR3 is CASSYSRLQETQYF. In nucleotides, the CDR3 is TGTGCCAGCAGTTACTCTCGACTTCAAGAGACCCAGTACTTC.

Remarks on this clone: The sample contains more than one DNA sequence encoding this CDR3. This chain joins TRBV3-1 (or the pseudogene TRBV3-2) and TRBJ1-3, with TRBD1 matching 7 bases. Per the germline V gene, CDR1 is LGHDT and CDR2 is YNNKEL (reference sequence). This CDR3 spans 15 amino acids. Unmatched junction bases numbered 7, after V lost 4 bases and J lost 4 bases. The CDR3 is CASSPDRVAGNTIYF. As DNA, the CDR3 is TGTGCCAGCAGCCCTGACAGGGTAGCAGGAAACACCATATATTTT.

This clone was counted only a few times. V is TRBV5-1 and J is TRBJ1-3; 9 bases are a match to TRBD1. Trimming at V came to 4 bases and at J to 3 bases, leaving 11 bases not matched to a gene. The CDR3 is 17 residues long. Germline CDR1 SGHRS, CDR2 YFSETQ. The DNA for the CDR3 is TGCGCCAGCAGCACGGGACAGGGTACCTTCGGTGGAAACACCATATATTTT. It yields the protein CASSTGQGTFGGNTIYF. Combining the CDR3 with reference TRBV5-1 and TRBJ1-3 gives the whole variable domain KAGVTQTPRYLIKTRGQQVTLSCSPISGHRSVSWYQQTPGQGLQFLFEYFSETQRNKGNFPGRFSGRQFSNSRSEMNVSTLELGDSALYLCASSTGQGTFGGNTIYFGEGSWLTVV.

V usage is TRBV19 and J usage is TRBJ2-7; 9 nucleotides line up with TRBD1. V was clipped by 8 bases and J by 2 bases; unmatched bases: 10. The germline V gene has CDR1 LNHDA and CDR2 SQIVND (reference sequence). The CDR3 loop spans 15 amino acids. The DNA for the CDR3 is TGTGCCAGTCGTACCGGGGGACAGGGACCCTACGAGCAGTACTTC. Translating gives CASRTGGQGPYEQYF.

The chain has TRBV5-1 and TRBJ1-2; D is possibly TRBD1 (6 bases). The CDR3 length is 13 residues. V gave up 0 bases and J gave up 6 bases, with 9 bases separating them. Germline lookup yields CDR1 SGHRS and CDR2 YFSETQ. CDR3 loop: CASSLGQGNGYTF. CDR3 nucleotides: TGCGCCAGCAGCTTGGGCCAGGGGAATGGCTACACCTTC.

The CDR3 DNA sequence: TGTGCCAGCAGGAGGGAATCGAACACTGAAGCTTTCTTT. Protein product: CASRRESNTEAFF. This chain uses TRBV5-4 with TRBJ1-1; D uncertain. The CDR3 has 13 amino acids. The ends were cut back, 5 bases at V and 1 base at J, with 9 bases in the middle. Germline-derived CDR1 and CDR2 are SGHNT and YYREEE (reference sequence).

V and J are TRBV21-1 and TRBJ2-5; the DNA was not compared with TRBD2, the D call given in the table. TRBV21-1 is termed a pseudogene. This CDR3 is built from 16 residues. CDR3 residues: CASSGPTSGRGETQYF. CDR3 coding DNA: TGTGCCAGCAGCGGACCGACTAGCGGGAGGGGGGAGACCCAGTACTTC.

The chain recombines TRBV3-1 (or the pseudogene TRBV3-2) with TRBJ2-2; TRBD1 matches 7 bases. Germline CDR1 is LGHDT and CDR2 is YNNKEL (reference sequence). Germline trimming cut 3 bases from V and 2 bases from J; bases unmatched to any gene: 9. The CDR3 loop spans 17 amino acids. As DNA, the CDR3 is TGTGCCAGCAGCCAGAAGTGGGGGACAGAAAACACCGGGGAGCTGTTTTTT. Protein sequence: CASSQKWGTENTGELFF.

V usage is TRBV19 and J usage is TRBJ1-5, with TRBD1 identical over 7 bases. The CDR3 is made up of 17 amino acids. Germline CDR1 and CDR2: LNHDA and SQIVND (reference sequence). Trimming cost V 5 bases and J 1 base; bases outside gene matches: 11. CDR3: CASSLGDSPGSNQPQHF. CDR3 DNA sequence: TGTGCCAGTAGTCTAGGGGACAGTCCGGGGAGCAATCAGCCCCAGCATTTT.

The chain employs TRBV7-8 and TRBJ1-2; D ambiguous. Trimming took off 4 bases at V and 2 bases at J, with 11 bases between the two ends. Germline CDR1 reads SGHVS; CDR2 reads FQNEAQ. The CDR3 runs 14 residues. CDR3 protein: CASSSMGGNYGYTF. The CDR3 DNA reads as TGTGCCAGCAGCTCGATGGGCGGGAACTATGGCTACACCTTC.

In its sample, this clone was seen a few times. The V and J genes are TRBV30 and TRBJ2-5; D is possibly TRBD2 (7 bases). Deletions cut 2 bases from V and 5 bases from J, with 24 bases between. The CDR3 runs 17 residues. Germline CDR1 GTSNPN, CDR2 SVGIG (reference sequence). The CDR3 DNA reads TGTGCCTGGAGTCCCCGGCGCGGGGGCCCGGTTGGGGAGACCCAGTACTTC. Translating it yields CAWSPRRGGPVGETQYF.

The chain links TRBV30 to TRBJ2-7, with 10 bases lining up with TRBD2. From germline, CDR1 is GTSNPN and CDR2 SVGIG (reference sequence). V was clipped by 1 base and J by 6 bases; unmatched bases: 9. The CDR3 has 15 residues. The CDR3 DNA reads TGTGCCTGGAGTGGGGATAGCGGGAGGCCCCTCGAGCAGTACTTC. As protein: CAWSGDSGRPLEQYF. Full variable domain (rest looked up from reference TRBV30 and TRBJ2-7): SQTIHQWPATLVQPVGSPLSLECTVEGTSNPNLYWYRQAAGRGLQLLFYSVGIGQISSEVPQNLSASRPQDRQFILSSKKLLLSDSGFYLCAWSGDSGRPLEQYFGPGTRLTVT.

Only a few counts were recorded for this clone. The chain is built from TRBV11-1 and TRBJ1-2; D gene unclear. CDR3 length equals 15 residues. With 5 bases removed from V and 2 bases from J, the gap between germline ends came to 15 bases. The V gene's germline CDR1 is SGHAT and CDR2 FQDESV (reference sequence). This CDR3 reads CASSPVGGWNYGYTF. The DNA for the CDR3 is TGTGCCAGCAGCCCCGTCGGAGGGTGGAACTATGGCTACACCTTC.